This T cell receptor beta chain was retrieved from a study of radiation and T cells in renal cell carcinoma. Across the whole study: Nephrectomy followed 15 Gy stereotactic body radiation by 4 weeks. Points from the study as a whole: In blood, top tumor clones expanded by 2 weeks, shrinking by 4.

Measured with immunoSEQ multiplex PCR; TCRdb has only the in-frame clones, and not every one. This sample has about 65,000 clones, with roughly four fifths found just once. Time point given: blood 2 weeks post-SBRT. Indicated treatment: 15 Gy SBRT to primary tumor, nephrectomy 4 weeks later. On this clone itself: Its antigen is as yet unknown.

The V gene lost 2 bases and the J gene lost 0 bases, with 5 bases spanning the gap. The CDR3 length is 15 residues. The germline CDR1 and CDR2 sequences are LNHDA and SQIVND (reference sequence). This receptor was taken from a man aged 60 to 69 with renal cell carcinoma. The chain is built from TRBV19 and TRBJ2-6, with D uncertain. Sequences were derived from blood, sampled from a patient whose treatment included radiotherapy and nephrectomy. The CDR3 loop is CASSISASGANVLTF. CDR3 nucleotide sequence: TGTGCCAGTAGTATATCAGCCTCTGGGGCCAACGTCCTGACTTTC.